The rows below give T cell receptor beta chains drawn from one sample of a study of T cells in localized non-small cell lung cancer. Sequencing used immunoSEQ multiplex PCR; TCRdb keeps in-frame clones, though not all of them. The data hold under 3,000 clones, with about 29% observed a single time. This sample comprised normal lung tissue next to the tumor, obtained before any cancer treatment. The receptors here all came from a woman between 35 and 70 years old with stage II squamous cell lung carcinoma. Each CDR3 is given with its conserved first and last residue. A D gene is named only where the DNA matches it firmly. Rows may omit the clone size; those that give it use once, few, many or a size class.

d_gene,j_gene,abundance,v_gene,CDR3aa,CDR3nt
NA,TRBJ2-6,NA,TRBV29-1,CSVISRRRSSGANVLTF,TGCAGCGTCATATCCCGCAGGCGAAGCTCTGGGGCCAACGTCCTGACTTTC
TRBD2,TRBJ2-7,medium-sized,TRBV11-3,CASSLDGTSGLYEQYF,TGTGCCAGCAGCTTAGATGGGACTAGCGGACTATACGAGCAGTACTTC
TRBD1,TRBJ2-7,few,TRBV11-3,CASGYGTGAYEQYF,TGTGCCAGCGGGTACGGGACAGGGGCCTACGAGCAGTACTTC
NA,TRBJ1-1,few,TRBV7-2,CASSRTANTEAFF,TGTGCCAGCAGCCGGACGGCGAACACTGAAGCTTTCTTT
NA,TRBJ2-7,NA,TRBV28,CASTAPLAPYEQYF,TGTGCCAGCACCGCCCCACTAGCTCCCTACGAGCAGTACTTC
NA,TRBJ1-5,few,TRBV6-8,CASSTGRGWNQPQHF,TGTGCCAGCAGTACCGGGAGGGGGTGGAATCAGCCCCAGCATTTT
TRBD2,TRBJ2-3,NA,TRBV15,CATSRDITSGLAGTDTQYF,TGTGCCACCAGCAGAGATATTACTTCGGGACTAGCGGGCACAGATACGCAGTATTTT
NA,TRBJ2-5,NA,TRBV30,CAWSVRGYQETQYF,TGTGCCTGGAGTGTACGGGGGTACCAAGAGACCCAGTACTTC
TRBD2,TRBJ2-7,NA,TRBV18,CASSATPGLAGGFTYEQYF,TGTGCCAGCTCAGCTACTCCGGGACTAGCGGGAGGGTTTACCTACGAGCAGTACTTC
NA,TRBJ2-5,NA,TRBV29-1,CSGAGGFETQYF,TGCAGCGGGGCTGGGGGTTTCGAGACCCAGTACTTC
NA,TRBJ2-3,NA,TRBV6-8,CASSEGGRDTDTQYF,TGTGCCAGCAGTGAGGGGGGGAGGGACACAGATACGCAGTATTTT
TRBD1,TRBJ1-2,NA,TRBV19,CASSPFRQGPLNGYTF,TGTGCCAGTTCCCCATTTCGACAGGGCCCCCTGAATGGCTACACCTTC
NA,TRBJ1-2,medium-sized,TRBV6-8,CASSYTTTGGGYTF,TGTGCCAGCAGTTACACCACGACGGGGGGTGGCTACACCTTC
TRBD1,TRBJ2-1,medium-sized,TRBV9,CASSAGTGRRVGYNEQFF,TGTGCCAGCAGCGCCGGGACAGGGAGGCGAGTTGGGTACAATGAGCAGTTCTTC
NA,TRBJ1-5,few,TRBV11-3,CASSPGDSNQPQHF,TGTGCCAGCAGCCCGGGAGATAGCAATCAGCCCCAGCATTTT
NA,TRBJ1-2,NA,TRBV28,CASNPRGGNYGYTF,TGTGCCAGCAACCCACGGGGGGGAAACTATGGCTACACCTTC
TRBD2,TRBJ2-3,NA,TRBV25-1,CASRPIAGGPTDTQYF,TGTGCCAGCAGGCCTATAGCGGGAGGGCCGACAGATACGCAGTATTTT
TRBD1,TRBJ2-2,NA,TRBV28,CASSSPGTGKNTGELFF,TGTGCCAGCAGTTCACCCGGGACAGGGAAGAACACCGGGGAGCTGTTTTTT
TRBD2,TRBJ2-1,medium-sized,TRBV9,CASSAEGLAGEQFF,TGTGCCAGCAGCGCTGAAGGACTAGCTGGTGAGCAGTTCTTC
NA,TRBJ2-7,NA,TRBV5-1,CASSLGTPRQGEQYF,TGCGCCAGCAGCTTGGGGACTCCCCGGCAGGGCGAGCAGTACTTC
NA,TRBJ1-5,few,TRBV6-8,CASSYANQPQHF,TGTGCCAGCAGTTACGCAAATCAGCCCCAGCATTTT
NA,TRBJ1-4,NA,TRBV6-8,CASRDGYEKLFF,TGTGCCAGCAGAGACGGTTATGAAAAACTGTTTTTT
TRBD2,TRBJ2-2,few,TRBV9,CASSAPGLAGGGTGELFF,TGTGCCAGCAGCGCTCCGGGACTAGCGGGAGGGGGAACCGGGGAGCTGTTTTTT
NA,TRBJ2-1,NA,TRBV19,CASSLSGTSNEQFF,TGTGCCAGTAGTTTATCCGGGACCTCCAATGAGCAGTTCTTC
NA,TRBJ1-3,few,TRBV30,CAWGRQSSGNTIYF,TGTGCCTGGGGGAGACAGAGCTCTGGAAACACCATATATTTT
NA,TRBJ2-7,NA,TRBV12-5,CASTLVGVLYEQYF,TGTGCCAGCACCCTAGTCGGGGTACTCTACGAGCAGTACTTC
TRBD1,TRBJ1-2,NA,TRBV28,CASSVDRGYGYTF,TGTGCCAGCAGTGTCGACAGGGGCTATGGCTACACCTTC
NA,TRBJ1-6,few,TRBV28,CASRTPSNYNSPLHF,TGTGCCAGTCGGACGCCAAGTAACTATAATTCACCCCTCCACTTT
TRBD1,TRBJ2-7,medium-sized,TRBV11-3,CASSSRDRGGEQYF,TGTGCCAGCAGCTCCCGGGACAGGGGTGGGGAGCAGTACTTC
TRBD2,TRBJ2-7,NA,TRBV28,CASSSPGGLAGGLYSYEQYF,TGTGCCAGCAGTTCCCCCGGAGGACTAGCGGGAGGGCTATACTCCTACGAGCAGTACTTC
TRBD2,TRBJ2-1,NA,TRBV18,CASSIGLAANNEQFF,TGTGCCAGCTCAATTGGACTAGCCGCAAACAATGAGCAGTTCTTC
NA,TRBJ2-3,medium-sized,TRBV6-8,CASSLRGDTQYF,TGTGCCAGCAGCCTCAGAGGAGATACGCAGTATTTT